Following are 5 T cell receptor beta chains from one sample sequenced in a study of immune evolution from preneoplasia to lung adenocarcinoma. Clones were sequenced by immunoSEQ multiplex PCR, and TCRdb holds only the in-frame ones, with some missing. This sample carries thousands of clones, 79% of them seen once, and the ten largest clones take about 8%. The source material was FFPE adjacent normal lung tissue. These receptors all come from a person aged 60-79 years with lung adenocarcinoma.

The genes are TRBV5-6 and TRBJ1-1; D is unclear. This CDR3 contains 12 residues. The V end lost 1 base, the J end lost 4 bases, and 5 bases lay between the germline ends. CDR1 is SGHDT, CDR2 YYEEEE, per germline. The CDR3 reads CASSLRATEAFF. Here the CDR3 DNA reads TGTGCCAGCAGCTTGAGAGCCACTGAAGCTTTCTTT.

V gene TRBV4-2 combines with J gene TRBJ2-7; 8 bases fit TRBD1. V was clipped by 2 bases and J by 1 base; unmatched bases: 7. CDR1 LGHNA and CDR2 YNFKEQ come from the germline V gene. The length of the CDR3 is 16 residues. Here the CDR3 DNA reads TGTGCCAGCAGCCAATTTGCAGGGGGCGCTTCCTACGAGCAGTACTTC. It specifies CASSQFAGGASYEQYF.

V and J are TRBV2 and TRBJ2-3; D perhaps matches TRBD1 (6 bases). This CDR3 region has 14 residues. The germline V and J ends were trimmed by 1 base and 2 bases, with 7 bases remaining between them. Per the germline V gene, CDR1 is SNHLY and CDR2 is FYNNEI. The CDR3 DNA follows: TGTGCCAGCAGTGAAGGGACAGTCACAGATACGCAGTATTTT. It translates to CASSEGTVTDTQYF.

The chain carries TRBV19 and TRBJ2-3; D is possibly TRBD1 or TRBD2 (5 bases each). This CDR3 is built from 15 residues. V lost 1 base and J 2 bases, leaving 10 bases between the germline ends. Germline V CDR1 and CDR2: LNHDA, SQIVND (reference sequence). The CDR3 DNA reads as TGTGCCAGTAGTATAGGGGGGATCCACACAGATACGCAGTATTTT. This gives the protein CASSIGGIHTDTQYF. Variable domain in full (rest from reference TRBV19 and TRBJ2-3): DGGITQSPKYLFRKEGQNVTLSCEQNLNHDAMYWYRQDPGQGLRLIYYSQIVNDFQKGDIAEGYSVSREKKESFPLTVTSAQKNPTAFYLCASSIGGIHTDTQYFGPGTRLTVL.

The V gene is TRBV18, the J gene TRBJ1-3, with D possibly matching TRBD1 (5 bases). CDR1 and CDR2 from the germline V gene are KGHSH and LQKENI. V lost 8 bases to trimming and J lost 4 bases, with 15 bases between them. The length of the CDR3 is 14 residues. The DNA of the CDR3 is TGTGCCAGCGCCACATCCCAGGGCGGAAACACCATATATTTT. Amino acids: CASATSQGGNTIYF.